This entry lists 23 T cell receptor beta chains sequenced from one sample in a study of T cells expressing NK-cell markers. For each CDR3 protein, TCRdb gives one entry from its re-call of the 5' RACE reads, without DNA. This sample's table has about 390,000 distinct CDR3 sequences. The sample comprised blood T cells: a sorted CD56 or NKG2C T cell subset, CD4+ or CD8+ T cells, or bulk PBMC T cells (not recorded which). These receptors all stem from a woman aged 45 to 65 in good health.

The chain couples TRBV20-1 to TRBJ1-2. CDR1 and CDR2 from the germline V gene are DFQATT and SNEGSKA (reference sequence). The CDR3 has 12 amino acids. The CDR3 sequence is CSATYRIYGYTF.

The CDR3 spells CASSSIQLRDRDYGYTF. The chain recombines TRBV11-2 with TRBJ1-2; TCRdb's D call of TRBD1 is untestable without DNA. Germline CDR1 and CDR2: SGHAT and FQNNGV. CDR3 size: 17 residues.

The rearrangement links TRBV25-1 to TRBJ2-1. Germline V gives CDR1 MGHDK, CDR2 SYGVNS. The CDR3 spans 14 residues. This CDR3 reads CASSVTGLYNEQFF.

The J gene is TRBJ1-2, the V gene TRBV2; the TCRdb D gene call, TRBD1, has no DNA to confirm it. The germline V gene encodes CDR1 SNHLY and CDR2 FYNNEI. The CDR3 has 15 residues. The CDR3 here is CASSELWTGEGGYTF.

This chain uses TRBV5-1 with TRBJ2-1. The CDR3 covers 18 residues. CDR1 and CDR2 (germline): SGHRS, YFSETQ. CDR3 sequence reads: CASSLAFLATDPYNEQFF.

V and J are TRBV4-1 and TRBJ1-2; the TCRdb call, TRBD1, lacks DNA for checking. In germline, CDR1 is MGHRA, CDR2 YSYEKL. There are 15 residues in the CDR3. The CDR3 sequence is CASSPGDRAGYGYTF.

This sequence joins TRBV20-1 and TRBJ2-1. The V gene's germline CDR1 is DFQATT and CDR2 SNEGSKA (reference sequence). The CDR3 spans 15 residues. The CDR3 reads CSARDLAVEFNEQFF.

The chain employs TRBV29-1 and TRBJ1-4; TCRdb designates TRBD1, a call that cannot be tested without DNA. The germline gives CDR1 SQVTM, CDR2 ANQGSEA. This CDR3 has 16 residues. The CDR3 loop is CSVRPLSSGTNEKLFF.

The CDR3 protein is CATSDSDGRNEQFF. The rearrangement uses TRBV24-1 and TRBJ2-1. The germline CDR1 and CDR2 sequences are KGHDR and SFDVKD. This CDR3 spans 14 amino acids.

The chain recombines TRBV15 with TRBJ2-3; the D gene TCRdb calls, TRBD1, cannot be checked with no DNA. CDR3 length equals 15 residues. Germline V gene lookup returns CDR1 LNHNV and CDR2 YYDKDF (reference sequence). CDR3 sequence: CATSREDSATDTQYF.

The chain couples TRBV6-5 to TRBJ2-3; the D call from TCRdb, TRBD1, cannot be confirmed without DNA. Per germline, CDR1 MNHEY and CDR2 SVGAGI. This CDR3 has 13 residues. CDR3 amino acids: CASSYGQKDTQYF.

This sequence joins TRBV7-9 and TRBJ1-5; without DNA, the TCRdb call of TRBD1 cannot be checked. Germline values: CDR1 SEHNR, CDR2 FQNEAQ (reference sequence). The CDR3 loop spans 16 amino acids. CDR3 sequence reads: CASSSRTGGLDQPQHF. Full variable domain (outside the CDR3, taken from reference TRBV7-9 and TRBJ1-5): DTGVSQNPRHKITKRGQNVTFRCDPISEHNRLYWYRQTLGQGPEFLTYFQNEAQLEKSRLLSDRFSAERPKGSFSTLEIQRTEQGDSAMYLCASSSRTGGLDQPQHFGDGTRLSIL.

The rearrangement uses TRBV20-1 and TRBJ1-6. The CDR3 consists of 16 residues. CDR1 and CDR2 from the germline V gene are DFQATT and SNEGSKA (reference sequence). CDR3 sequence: CSARAGGPATNSPLHF.

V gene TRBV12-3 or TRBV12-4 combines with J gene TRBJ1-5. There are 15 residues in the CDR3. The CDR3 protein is CASSSVSGLNQPQHF.

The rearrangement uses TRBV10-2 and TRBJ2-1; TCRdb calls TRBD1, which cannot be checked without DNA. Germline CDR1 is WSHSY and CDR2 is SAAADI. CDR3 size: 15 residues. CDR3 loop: CASSEGWTTHNEQFF.

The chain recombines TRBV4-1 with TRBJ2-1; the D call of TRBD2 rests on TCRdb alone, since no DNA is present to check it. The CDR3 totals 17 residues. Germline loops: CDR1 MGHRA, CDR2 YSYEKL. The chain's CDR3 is CASSQILAGLLYNEQFF.

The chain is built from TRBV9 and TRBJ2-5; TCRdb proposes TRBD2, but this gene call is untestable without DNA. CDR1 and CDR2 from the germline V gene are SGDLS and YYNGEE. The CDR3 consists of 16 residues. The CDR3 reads CASSVGGGGHQETQYF.

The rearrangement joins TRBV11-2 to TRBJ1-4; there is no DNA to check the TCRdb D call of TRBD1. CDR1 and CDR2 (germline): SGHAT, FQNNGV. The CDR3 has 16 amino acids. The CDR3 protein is CASSSLQGRENEKLFF.

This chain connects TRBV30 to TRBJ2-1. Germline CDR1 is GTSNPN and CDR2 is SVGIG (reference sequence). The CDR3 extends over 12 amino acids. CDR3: CALETLYNEQFF.

Here the CDR3 reads CASSLTRAYQETQYF. The V call is TRBV27, the J call TRBJ2-5; there is no DNA to check the TCRdb D call of TRBD2. Germline assignment: CDR1 MNHEY and CDR2 SMNVEV (reference sequence). This CDR3 spans 15 amino acids.

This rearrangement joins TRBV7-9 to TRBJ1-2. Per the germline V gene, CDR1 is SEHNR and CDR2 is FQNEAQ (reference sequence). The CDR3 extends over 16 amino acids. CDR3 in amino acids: CASSLAAQPTNYGYTF.

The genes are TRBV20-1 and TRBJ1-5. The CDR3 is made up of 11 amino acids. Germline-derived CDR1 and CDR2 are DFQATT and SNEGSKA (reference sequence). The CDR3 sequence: CSASHGEPQHF.

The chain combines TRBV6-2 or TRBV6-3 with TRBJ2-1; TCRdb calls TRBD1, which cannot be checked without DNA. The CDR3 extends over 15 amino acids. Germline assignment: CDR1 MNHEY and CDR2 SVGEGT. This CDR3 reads CASSPPGLINNEQFF.